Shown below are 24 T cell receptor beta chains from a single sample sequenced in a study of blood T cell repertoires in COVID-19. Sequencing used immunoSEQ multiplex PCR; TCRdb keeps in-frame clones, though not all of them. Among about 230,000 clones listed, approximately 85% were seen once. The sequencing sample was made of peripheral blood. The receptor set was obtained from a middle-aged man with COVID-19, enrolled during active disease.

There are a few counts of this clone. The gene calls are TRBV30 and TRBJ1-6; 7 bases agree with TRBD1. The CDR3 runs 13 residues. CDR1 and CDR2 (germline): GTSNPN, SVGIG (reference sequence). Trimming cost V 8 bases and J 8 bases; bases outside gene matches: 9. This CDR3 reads CARKGGTDSPLHF. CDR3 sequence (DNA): TGTGCCCGTAAAGGGGGCACGGATTCACCCCTCCACTTT.

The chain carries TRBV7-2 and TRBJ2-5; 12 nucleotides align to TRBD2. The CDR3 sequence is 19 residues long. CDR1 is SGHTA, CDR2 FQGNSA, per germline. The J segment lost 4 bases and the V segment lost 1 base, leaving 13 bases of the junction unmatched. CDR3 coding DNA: TGTGCCAGCAGCTTAGACCGGTGGCAACTAGCGGGGGGCAGAGAGACCCAGTACTTC. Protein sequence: CASSLDRWQLAGGRETQYF.

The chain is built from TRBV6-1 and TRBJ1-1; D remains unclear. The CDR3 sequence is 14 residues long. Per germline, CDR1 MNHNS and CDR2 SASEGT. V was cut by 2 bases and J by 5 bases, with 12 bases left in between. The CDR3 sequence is CASSELEGRTEAFF. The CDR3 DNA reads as TGTGCCAGCAGTGAACTGGAGGGTCGAACTGAAGCTTTCTTT.

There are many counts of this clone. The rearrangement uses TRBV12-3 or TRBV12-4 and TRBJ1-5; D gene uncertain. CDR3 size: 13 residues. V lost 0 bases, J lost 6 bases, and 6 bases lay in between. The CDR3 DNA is TGTGCCAGCAGTTTAGCCCTCGGTCAGCCCCAGCATTTT. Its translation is CASSLALGQPQHF.

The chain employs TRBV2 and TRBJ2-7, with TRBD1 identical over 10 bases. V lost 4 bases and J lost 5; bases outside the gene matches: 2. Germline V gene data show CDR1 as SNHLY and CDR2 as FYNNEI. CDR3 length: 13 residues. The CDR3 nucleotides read TGTGCCAGCAGTGCCGGGACAGGGGACGAGCAGTACTTC. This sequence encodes CASSAGTGDEQYF.

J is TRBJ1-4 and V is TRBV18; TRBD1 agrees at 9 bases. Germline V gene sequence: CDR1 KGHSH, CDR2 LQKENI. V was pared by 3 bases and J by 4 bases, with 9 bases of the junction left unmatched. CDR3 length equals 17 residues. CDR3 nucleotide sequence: TGTGCCAGCTCACCCGCAAGGACAGGGGCCTTTAATGAAAAACTGTTTTTT. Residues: CASSPARTGAFNEKLFF.

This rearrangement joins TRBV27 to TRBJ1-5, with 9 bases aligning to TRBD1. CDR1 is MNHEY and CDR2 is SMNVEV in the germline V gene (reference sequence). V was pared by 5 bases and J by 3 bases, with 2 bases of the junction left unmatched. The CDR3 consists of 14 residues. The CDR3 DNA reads TGTGCCAGCAGTACAGGGGGCATCAATCAGCCCCAGCATTTT. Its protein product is CASSTGGINQPQHF.

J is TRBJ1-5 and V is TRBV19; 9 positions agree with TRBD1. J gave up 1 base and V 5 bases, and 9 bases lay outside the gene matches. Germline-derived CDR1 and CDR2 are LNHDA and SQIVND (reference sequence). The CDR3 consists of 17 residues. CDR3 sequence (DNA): TGTGCCAGTAGTGGAGGGACAGGGCTGCGGAGCAATCAGCCCCAGCATTTT. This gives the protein CASSGGTGLRSNQPQHF.

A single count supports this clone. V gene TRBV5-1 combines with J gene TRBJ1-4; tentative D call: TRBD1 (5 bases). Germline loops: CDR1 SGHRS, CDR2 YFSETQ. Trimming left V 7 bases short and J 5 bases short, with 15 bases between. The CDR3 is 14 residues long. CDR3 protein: CASHTGGSNEKLFF. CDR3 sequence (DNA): TGCGCCAGCCACACGGGGGGGTCGAATGAAAAACTGTTTTTT.

The CDR3: CASSPLETQYF. CDR3 bases: TGTGCCAGCTCACCTCTGGAGACCCAGTACTTC. The V gene is TRBV18, the J gene TRBJ2-5; no reliable D call. The CDR3 has 11 amino acids. Trimming stripped 3 bases from V and 5 bases from J, with 4 bases between. Germline CDR1 and CDR2: KGHSH and LQKENI. Variable domain in full (rest from reference TRBV18 and TRBJ2-5): NAGVMQNPRHLVRRRGQEARLRCSPMKGHSHVYWYRQLPEEGLKFMVYLQKENIIDESGMPKERFSAEFPKEGPSILRIQQVVRGDSAAYFCASSPLETQYFGPGTRLLVL.

CDR3: CASSDQGAYEQYF. CDR3 DNA sequence: TGTGCCAGCAGTGACCAGGGGGCCTACGAGCAGTACTTC. The chain links TRBV2 to TRBJ2-7; 7 nucleotides match TRBD1. Germline trimming cut 3 bases from V and 2 bases from J; bases unmatched to any gene: 1. The CDR3 spans 13 residues. Germline assignment: CDR1 SNHLY and CDR2 FYNNEI.

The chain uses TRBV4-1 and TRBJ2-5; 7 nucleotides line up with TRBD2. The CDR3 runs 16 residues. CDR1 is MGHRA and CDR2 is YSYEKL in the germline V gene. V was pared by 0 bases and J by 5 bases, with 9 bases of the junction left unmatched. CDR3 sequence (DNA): TGCGCCAGCAGCCAAGATGGTCGCGGGGGAGGGGAGACCCAGTACTTC. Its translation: CASSQDGRGGGETQYF.

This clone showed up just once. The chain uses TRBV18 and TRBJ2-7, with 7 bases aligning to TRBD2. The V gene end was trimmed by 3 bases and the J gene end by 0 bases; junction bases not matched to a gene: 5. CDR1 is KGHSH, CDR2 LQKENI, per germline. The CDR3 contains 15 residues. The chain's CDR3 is CASSPAGDSSYEQYF. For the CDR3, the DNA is TGTGCCAGCTCACCCGCGGGGGATAGCTCCTACGAGCAGTACTTC.

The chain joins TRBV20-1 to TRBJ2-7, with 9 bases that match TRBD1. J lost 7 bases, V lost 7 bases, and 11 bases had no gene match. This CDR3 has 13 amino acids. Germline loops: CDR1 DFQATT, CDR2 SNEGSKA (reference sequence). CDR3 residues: CSGSGDRVREQYF. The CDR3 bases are TGCAGTGGTAGTGGGGACAGGGTAAGGGAGCAGTACTTC.

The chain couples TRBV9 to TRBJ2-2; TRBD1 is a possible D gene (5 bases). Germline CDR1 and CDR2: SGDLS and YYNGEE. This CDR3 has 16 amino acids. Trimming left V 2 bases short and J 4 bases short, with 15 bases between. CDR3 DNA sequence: TGTGCCAGCAGCGTCAGGGCCCAAGCTGGCACCGGGGAGCTGTTTTTT. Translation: CASSVRAQAGTGELFF.

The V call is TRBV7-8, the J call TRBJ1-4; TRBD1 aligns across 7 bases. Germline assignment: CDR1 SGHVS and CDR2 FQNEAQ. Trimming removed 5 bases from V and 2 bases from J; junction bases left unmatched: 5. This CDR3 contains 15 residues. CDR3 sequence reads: CASSRTGDTNEKLFF. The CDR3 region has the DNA TGTGCCAGCAGCAGAACAGGGGATACTAATGAAAAACTGTTTTTT.

The CDR3 DNA reads as TGTGCCAGCAGCCGCCTGAGGGGGACCGCAGATACGCAGTATTTT. As protein: CASSRLRGTADTQYF. The chain carries TRBV3-1 (or the pseudogene TRBV3-2) and TRBJ2-3, with TRBD1 as a possible D gene (6 bases). CDR1 is LGHDT, CDR2 YNNKEL, per germline (reference sequence). V shed 4 bases and J shed 4 bases, with 15 bases lying between them. The length of the CDR3 is 15 residues.

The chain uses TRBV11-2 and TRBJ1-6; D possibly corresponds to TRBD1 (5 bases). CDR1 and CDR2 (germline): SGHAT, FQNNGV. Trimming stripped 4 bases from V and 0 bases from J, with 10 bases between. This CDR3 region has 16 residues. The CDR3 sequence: CASSYRPSSYNSPLHF. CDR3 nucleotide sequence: TGTGCCAGCAGCTACAGGCCGAGCTCCTATAATTCACCCCTCCACTTT.

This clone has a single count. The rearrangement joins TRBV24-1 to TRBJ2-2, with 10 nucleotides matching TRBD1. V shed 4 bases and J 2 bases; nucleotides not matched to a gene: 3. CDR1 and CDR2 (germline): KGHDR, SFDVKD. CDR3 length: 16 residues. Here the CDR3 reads CATSDRTGGNTGELFF. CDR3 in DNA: TGTGCCACCAGTGACAGGACAGGGGGAAACACCGGGGAGCTGTTTTTT.

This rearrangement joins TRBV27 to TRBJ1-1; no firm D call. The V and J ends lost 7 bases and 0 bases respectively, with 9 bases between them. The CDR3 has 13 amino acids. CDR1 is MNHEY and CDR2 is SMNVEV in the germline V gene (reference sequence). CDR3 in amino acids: CASKLVVNTEAFF. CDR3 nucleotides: TGTGCCAGCAAATTAGTAGTGAACACTGAAGCTTTCTTT.

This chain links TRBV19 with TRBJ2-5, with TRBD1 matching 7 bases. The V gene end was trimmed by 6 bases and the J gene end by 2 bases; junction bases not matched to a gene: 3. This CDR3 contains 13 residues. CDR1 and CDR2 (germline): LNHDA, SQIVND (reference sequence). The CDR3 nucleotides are TGTGCCAGTAGGGGACAGAGTCAAGAGACCCAGTACTTC. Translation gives CASRGQSQETQYF.

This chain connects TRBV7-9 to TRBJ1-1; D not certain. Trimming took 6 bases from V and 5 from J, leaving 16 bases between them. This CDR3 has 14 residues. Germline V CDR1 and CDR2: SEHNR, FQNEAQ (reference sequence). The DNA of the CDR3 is TGTGCCAGCAGGGGGAACGGCGGGGAAACTGAAGCTTTCTTT. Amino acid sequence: CASRGNGGETEAFF. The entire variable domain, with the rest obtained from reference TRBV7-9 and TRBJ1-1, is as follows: DTGVSQNPRHKITKRGQNVTFRCDPISEHNRLYWYRQTLGQGPEFLTYFQNEAQLEKSRLLSDRFSAERPKGSFSTLEIQRTEQGDSAMYLCASRGNGGETEAFFGQGTRLTVV.

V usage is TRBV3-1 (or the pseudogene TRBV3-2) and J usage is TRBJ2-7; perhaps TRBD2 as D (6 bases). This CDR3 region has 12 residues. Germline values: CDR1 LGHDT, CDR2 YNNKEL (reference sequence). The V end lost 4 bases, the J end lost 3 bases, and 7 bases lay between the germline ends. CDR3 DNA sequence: TGTGCCAGCAGCCCGGGACTCTACGAGCAGTACTTC. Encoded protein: CASSPGLYEQYF.

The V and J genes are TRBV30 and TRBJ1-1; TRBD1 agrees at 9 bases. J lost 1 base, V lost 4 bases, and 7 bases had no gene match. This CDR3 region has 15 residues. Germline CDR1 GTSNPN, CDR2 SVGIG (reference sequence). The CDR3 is CAWNSQGASNTEAFF. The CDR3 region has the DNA TGTGCCTGGAACTCACAGGGGGCATCGAACACTGAAGCTTTCTTT.